The T cell receptor (beta chain) under discussion was sequenced for a study of regulatory T cells in long-lasting Graves disease. Whole-study results and caveats: Favoring TRBV28, TRBJ1-2 and TRBJ2-5 was a feature seen in persistent disease.

This clonotype showed up just a few times. What it binds is unknown. V lost 4 bases, J lost 8 bases, and 11 bases lay in between. Germline V CDR1 and CDR2: MNHNS, SASEGT. The CDR3 extends over 13 amino acids. Library construction for TCR beta used iRepertoire HTBI primers and Arm-PCR of CDR3 regions. TCRdb processed the multiplex PCR reads anew with MiXCR; each CDR3 protein has one entry. Of roughly 400,000 distinct CDR3 sequences detected, under 25% appear once; the ten largest clones hold roughly 20%. Time point noted: persistent/refractory GD, antithyroid drugs over 5 years with positive TRAb. Extracted RNA from PBMCs served as the source of the TCR library.

The starting material was peripheral blood mononuclear cells (PBMCs), obtained when the disease was refractory, from a patient treated with antithyroid drugs. This clonotype was sampled from a female donor with Graves disease. The chain uses TRBV6-1 and TRBJ1-4; possible D gene TRBD1, 6 bases. The CDR3 DNA sequence: TGTGCCAGCAGTGTTGGGGGCCGGGAAAAACTGTTTTTT. Translation: CASSVGGREKLFF.